This T cell receptor (beta chain) was profiled in a study of cytomegalovirus exposure and HLA in healthy donors. Notes on the study in general: Rarity marked most TCR sequences, yet some public TCRs occurred in many donors.

This CDR3 has 17 residues. Germline V gives CDR1 SEHNR, CDR2 FQNEAQ (reference sequence). The ends were cut back, 5 bases at V and 6 bases at J, with 26 bases in the middle. Assay: immunoSEQ multiplex PCR; the TCRdb copy retains only in-frame clones and omits some. The sample has about 130,000 clones, roughly 89% seen once. This clone was detected only once. Its specificity is unknown. The rearrangement joins TRBV7-9 to TRBJ2-7; perhaps TRBD1 as D (6 bases). The TCR originated in a woman between 18 and 29 years old in good health and CMV-seropositive. Sequenced sample: PBMCs. In nucleotides, the CDR3 is TGTGCCAGCAGCCCGATCGCTTGGGGGCATCCTTCTGGCGAGCAGTACTTC. Translation gives CASSPIAWGHPSGEQYF.